Listed here are 23 T cell receptor beta chains from one sample, sequenced in a study of identifying expanded T cells in peripheral blood. The repertoire was sequenced with immunoSEQ multiplex PCR; TCRdb's copy has only in-frame clones and lacks some. The data hold more than 55,000 clones, with about 87% observed a single time. The sequenced material came from blood. The origin of the receptors is a person aged 18 to 75 in good health.

V usage is TRBV30 and J usage is TRBJ2-5; 12 nucleotides align to TRBD1. CDR3 length equals 15 residues. The germline gives CDR1 GTSNPN, CDR2 SVGIG (reference sequence). The V and J ends lost 3 bases and 7 bases, in that order; junction bases with no gene match: 9. The CDR3 sequence: CAWSPGQGAFVTQYF. As DNA, the CDR3 is TGTGCCTGGAGCCCGGGACAGGGGGCGTTTGTGACCCAGTACTTC.

This sequence joins TRBV18 and TRBJ2-7; 9 bases are a match to TRBD2. The CDR3 is 15 amino acids. J lost 2 bases, V lost 3 bases, and 5 bases had no gene match. CDR1 and CDR2 (germline): KGHSH, LQKENI. The CDR3 protein is CASSPPSGETYEQYF. In DNA, the CDR3 is TGTGCCAGCTCACCCCCTAGCGGGGAGACCTACGAGCAGTACTTC.

This clone was counted between two and nine times. This chain uses TRBV15 with TRBJ2-3; no clear D gene. The germline V gene encodes CDR1 LNHNV and CDR2 YYDKDF (reference sequence). The CDR3 spans 14 residues. Trimming left V 0 bases short and J 4 bases short, with 8 bases between. The DNA for the CDR3 is TGTGCCACCAGCAGAGATAGGGCGTCAGATACGCAGTATTTT. It translates to CATSRDRASDTQYF.

The chain couples TRBV10-1 to TRBJ2-5; tentative D call: TRBD2 (5 bases). This CDR3 region has 13 residues. CDR1 WNHNN and CDR2 SYGVQD come from the germline V gene (reference sequence). Trimming left V 0 bases short and J 7 bases short, with 9 bases between. CDR3 bases: TGCGCCAGCAGTGAGTCGGTCCGGGGGACCCAGTACTTC. Translating gives CASSESVRGTQYF.

The chain employs TRBV5-4 and TRBJ2-7; D possibly corresponds to TRBD1 (6 bases). The CDR3 sequence is 17 residues long. Per the germline V gene, CDR1 is SGHNT and CDR2 is YYREEE (reference sequence). The V end lost 0 bases, the J end lost 1 base, and 17 bases lay between the germline ends. CDR3 protein: CASSLDTGTRGSYEQYF. The CDR3 bases are TGTGCCAGCAGCTTGGACACCGGGACAAGGGGTTCCTACGAGCAGTACTTC.

This chain uses TRBV28 with TRBJ1-5; weak D call: TRBD1 (5 bases). CDR1 and CDR2 (germline): MDHEN, SYDVKM. This CDR3 has 14 amino acids. V was pared by 6 bases and J by 6 bases, with 15 bases between. The CDR3 reads CASRAEGASQPQHF. The CDR3 DNA follows: TGTGCCAGCAGGGCGGAAGGGGCAAGTCAGCCCCAGCATTTT.

This chain connects TRBV2 to TRBJ2-5, with D possibly being TRBD1 or TRBD2 (5 bases each). Germline V gene lookup returns CDR1 SNHLY and CDR2 FYNNEI. The CDR3 extends over 14 amino acids. V lost 4 bases, J lost 3 bases, and 12 bases lay in between. CDR3: CASSATRGEETQYF. CDR3 in DNA: TGTGCCAGCAGTGCTACTAGGGGCGAAGAGACCCAGTACTTC.

CDR3: CASSYGDRSDTQYF. In DNA, the CDR3 is TGTGCCAGCAGTTACGGGGACAGATCAGATACGCAGTATTTT. V and J are TRBV27 and TRBJ2-3; 7 nucleotides line up with TRBD1. The CDR3 totals 14 residues. Germline lookup yields CDR1 MNHEY and CDR2 SMNVEV (reference sequence). V gave up 4 bases and J gave up 4 bases; unmatched junction bases: 5.

This clone was recorded once. The chain joins TRBV6-5 to TRBJ1-2; TRBD1 matches at 7 bases. The CDR3 runs to 15 residues. The V gene end was trimmed by 8 bases and the J gene end by 4 bases; junction bases not matched to a gene: 13. Germline-derived CDR1 and CDR2 are MNHEY and SVGAGI. CDR3 DNA: TGTGCCAGCGCTATAGGGGACAGTCTCGGCTATGGCTACACCTTC. Translated, it gives CASAIGDSLGYGYTF.

This clone is a singleton in its sample. The V and J genes are TRBV7-2 and TRBJ1-3; the D is unclear. Germline V CDR1 and CDR2: SGHTA, FQGNSA. This CDR3 region has 14 residues. V shed 5 bases and J shed 2 bases, with 10 bases lying between them. Here the CDR3 reads CASSTRGTGNTIYF. In nucleotides, the CDR3 is TGTGCCAGCAGCACCCGCGGGACTGGAAACACCATATATTTT.

The chain joins TRBV23-1 to TRBJ2-7; D gene unclear. TRBV23-1 is an open reading frame, and its role is uncertain. Trimming took off 0 bases at V and 6 bases at J, with 3 bases between the two ends. CDR3 size: 11 residues. The CDR3 coding sequence is TGCGCCAGCAGTCAATCGCGCGAGCAGTACTTC. This encodes CASSQSREQYF.

This sequence joins TRBV12-5 and TRBJ1-6, with TRBD1 matching over 7 bases. The trim removed 6 bases at V and 8 bases at J, leaving 10 bases unmatched. CDR1 LGHNT and CDR2 FRNRAP come from the germline V gene. The CDR3 covers 15 residues. CDR3 bases: TGTGCTAGTGGCAACCCAGACAGGGCTGATTCACCCCTCCACTTT. This encodes CASGNPDRADSPLHF.

This rearrangement joins TRBV9 to TRBJ1-5, with D possibly matching TRBD1 (5 bases). Trimming stripped 0 bases from V and 6 bases from J, with 10 bases between. The CDR3 extends over 14 amino acids. CDR1 and CDR2 (germline): SGDLS, YYNGEE. CDR3 DNA sequence: TGTGCCAGCAGCGTAGCTGGGGGAAGTCAGCCCCAGCATTTT. Its translation is CASSVAGGSQPQHF.

In DNA form, the CDR3 reads TGTGCCAGCAGCCAGCGGACTAGCGGGGGCTACGAGCAGTACTTC. It encodes CASSQRTSGGYEQYF. The chain combines TRBV5-4 with TRBJ2-7; TRBD2 aligns across 13 bases. This CDR3 has 15 amino acids. V lost 4 bases, J lost 3 bases, and 4 bases stayed unmatched. Germline CDR1 SGHNT, CDR2 YYREEE (reference sequence). Full variable domain (rest looked up from reference TRBV5-4 and TRBJ2-7): ETGVTQSPTHLIKTRGQQVTLRCSSQSGHNTVSWYQQALGQGPQFIFQYYREEENGRGNFPPRFSGLQFPNYSSELNVNALELDDSALYLCASSQRTSGGYEQYFGPGTRLTVT.

The genes are TRBV6-1 and TRBJ1-1; no clear D gene. Trimming took 2 bases from V and 0 from J, leaving 4 bases between them. This CDR3 region has 13 residues. From germline, CDR1 is MNHNS and CDR2 SASEGT. The CDR3 sequence: CASSEKLNTEAFF. The CDR3 region has the DNA TGTGCCAGCAGTGAAAAGTTGAACACTGAAGCTTTCTTT.

The sample holds one count of this clone. The chain joins TRBV25-1 to TRBJ1-2, with 7 bases fitting TRBD1. V gave up 8 bases and J gave up 1 base; unmatched junction bases: 10. The CDR3 sequence is 15 residues long. The germline V gene encodes CDR1 MGHDK and CDR2 SYGVNS. In DNA, the CDR3 is TGTGCCAGCCACCGTGGAGGGACAGATAACTATGGCTACACCTTC. Protein: CASHRGGTDNYGYTF.

This clone was counted a few times. This chain connects TRBV30 to TRBJ1-4, with a tentative D call TRBD1 (5 bases). This CDR3 is built from 11 residues. V gave up 8 bases and J gave up 12 bases, with 16 bases separating them. Germline V gene lookup returns CDR1 GTSNPN and CDR2 SVGIG (reference sequence). The CDR3, as DNA: TGTGCCATGGAGGACAAGGGAGAACTGTTTTTT. Protein product: CAMEDKGELFF. The entire variable domain, with the rest obtained from reference TRBV30 and TRBJ1-4, is as follows: SQTIHQWPATLVQPVGSPLSLECTVEGTSNPNLYWYRQAAGRGLQLLFYSVGIGQISSEVPQNLSASRPQDRQFILSSKKLLLSDSGFYLCAMEDKGELFFGSGTQLSVL.

V is TRBV4-3 and J is TRBJ2-7; unclear D gene. Germline CDR1 and CDR2: LGHNA and YSLEER. V lost 3 bases and J lost 6, with 15 bases in between. This CDR3 contains 14 residues. CDR3 protein: CASSHTENSGEQYF. CDR3 coding DNA: TGCGCCAGCAGCCACACAGAGAACTCGGGCGAGCAGTACTTC.

The chain recombines TRBV27 with TRBJ1-2, with a tentative D call TRBD1 (5 bases). There are 17 residues in the CDR3. Germline V gene data show CDR1 as MNHEY and CDR2 as SMNVEV (reference sequence). The V and J ends lost 5 bases and 0 bases respectively, with 19 bases between them. The CDR3 sequence: CASSGRDPLKANYGYTF. The CDR3 DNA sequence: TGTGCCAGCAGTGGTAGGGACCCTTTAAAAGCTAACTATGGCTACACCTTC.

This chain links TRBV27 with TRBJ1-5; D unresolved. The V end lost 2 bases, the J end lost 10 bases, and 15 bases lay between the germline ends. CDR1 and CDR2 from the germline V gene are MNHEY and SMNVEV (reference sequence). This CDR3 has 14 residues. The CDR3 is CASSLGANTGPQHF. The CDR3 DNA follows: TGTGCCAGCAGTTTAGGTGCGAACACCGGTCCCCAGCATTTT.

The CDR3 DNA reads TGCGCCAGCAGCTGGGGGAGCTCTGGAAACACCATATATTTT. Amino acids: CASSWGSSGNTIYF. The chain employs TRBV5-1 and TRBJ1-3; the D gene is possibly TRBD1 (5 bases). Germline CDR1 reads SGHRS; CDR2 reads YFSETQ. The length of the CDR3 is 14 residues. Between the trimmed V and J ends, which lost 3 bases and 0 bases, there was a span of 7 bases. Together with reference TRBV5-1 and TRBJ1-3, the CDR3 gives the full variable domain: KAGVTQTPRYLIKTRGQQVTLSCSPISGHRSVSWYQQTPGQGLQFLFEYFSETQRNKGNFPGRFSGRQFSNSRSEMNVSTLELGDSALYLCASSWGSSGNTIYFGEGSWLTVV.

The rearrangement joins TRBV19 to TRBJ2-2, with TRBD2 as a possible D gene (7 bases). V lost 6 bases to trimming and J lost 0 bases, with 17 bases between them. CDR1 and CDR2 (germline): LNHDA, SQIVND (reference sequence). The CDR3 runs to 17 residues. The CDR3 region has the DNA TGTGCCAGTAGGGGAGGGACACGGGAATCGAACACCGGGGAGCTGTTTTTT. Its protein is CASRGGTRESNTGELFF. Variable domain in full (rest from reference TRBV19 and TRBJ2-2): DGGITQSPKYLFRKEGQNVTLSCEQNLNHDAMYWYRQDPGQGLRLIYYSQIVNDFQKGDIAEGYSVSREKKESFPLTVTSAQKNPTAFYLCASRGGTRESNTGELFFGEGSRLTVL.

The CDR3 DNA reads as TGTGCCAGCAGCTTGGCGGGGGACTCCTACGAGCAGTACTTC. Amino acids: CASSLAGDSYEQYF. This chain uses TRBV5-6 with TRBJ2-7; D is possibly TRBD2 (6 bases). Germline CDR1 reads SGHDT; CDR2 reads YYEEEE. V was clipped by 0 bases and J by 0 bases, with 7 bases between them. The CDR3 extends over 14 amino acids.